A single sample gave rise to the 10 T cell receptor beta chains below, sequenced in a study of T cell repertoires in cytomegalovirus infection. TCRdb reprocessed the reads via MiXCR and lists one record per CDR3 protein. The repertoire includes 740,000 or so distinct CDR3 sequences, less than 40% of them detected once, and 2.8% sits in the top ten. The sample taken for sequencing was PBMCs. These receptor sequences come from a human donor in good health (CMV status not recorded). Some clones in this sample may be carry-over from other donors' samples.

The chain joins TRBV7-2 to TRBJ2-7, with TRBD1 matching 7 bases. This CDR3 is built from 14 residues. V trimming: 5 bases; J trimming: 5 bases; junction bases outside the gene matches: 9. CDR1 is SGHTA, CDR2 FQGNSA, per germline. CDR3 DNA sequence: TGTGCCAGCAGCGCCCAGACAGGGTCCCACGAGCAGTACTTC. Translating gives CASSAQTGSHEQYF.

This clonotype was detected only a few times. The rearrangement uses TRBV25-1 and TRBJ2-3; 8 bases line up with TRBD1. J gave up 0 bases and V 4 bases, and 3 bases lay outside the gene matches. Per the germline V gene, CDR1 is MGHDK and CDR2 is SYGVNS. The CDR3 length is 15 residues. The chain's CDR3 is CASSGGQGSTDTQYF. DNA for the CDR3: TGTGCCAGCAGTGGAGGACAGGGCAGCACAGATACGCAGTATTTT.

The chain uses TRBV6-5 and TRBJ1-1; weak D call: TRBD1 (5 bases). The V gene's germline CDR1 is MNHEY and CDR2 SVGAGI. The CDR3 is made up of 14 amino acids. Trimming removed 6 bases at V and 0 bases at J, with 11 bases between. Here the CDR3 reads CASRDPRVNTEAFF. The CDR3 coding sequence is TGTGCCAGCAGAGATCCCAGGGTGAACACTGAAGCTTTCTTT.

The chain has TRBV28 and TRBJ1-2; 9 bases line up with TRBD1. V lost 5 bases, J lost 8 bases, and 9 bases stayed unmatched. Germline V gene lookup returns CDR1 MDHEN and CDR2 SYDVKM. The CDR3 spans 14 residues. CDR3 in amino acids: CASSPWTGDEGYTF. The CDR3 region has the DNA TGTGCCAGCAGTCCCTGGACAGGGGATGAAGGCTACACCTTC.

This rearrangement joins TRBV6-6 to TRBJ2-7, with TRBD2 matching over 8 bases. Per germline, CDR1 MNHNY and CDR2 SVGAGI (reference sequence). Unmatched junction bases numbered 22, after V lost 6 bases and J lost 6 bases. CDR3 length: 18 residues. This CDR3 reads CASSPYSAPQRESGEQYF. CDR3 sequence (DNA): TGTGCCAGCAGCCCGTACTCCGCCCCGCAGCGGGAGAGCGGCGAGCAGTACTTC.

The rearrangement links TRBV19 to TRBJ1-5; 11 nucleotides agree with TRBD1. V trimming: 7 bases; J trimming: 2 bases; junction bases outside the gene matches: 4. The CDR3 is 15 amino acids. Germline V gene lookup returns CDR1 LNHDA and CDR2 SQIVND (reference sequence). The DNA for the CDR3 is TGTGCCAGTATCTTGGGACAGGGGGGCAATCAGCCCCAGCATTTT. Its protein is CASILGQGGNQPQHF.

The sample holds a few counts of this clonotype. The chain is built from TRBV7-9 and TRBJ1-5; 7 nucleotides match TRBD1. The germline V gene has CDR1 SEHNR and CDR2 FQNEAQ (reference sequence). J lost 0 bases, V lost 4 bases, and 6 bases had no gene match. The length of the CDR3 is 16 residues. CDR3 sequence (DNA): TGTGCCAGCAGCTCCGAGACAGGGAGTAGCAATCAGCCCCAGCATTTT. Its protein product is CASSSETGSSNQPQHF.

The J gene is TRBJ2-5, the V gene TRBV7-2, with D possibly matching TRBD2 (7 bases). This CDR3 spans 17 amino acids. The germline V gene has CDR1 SGHTA and CDR2 FQGNSA. The V end lost 5 bases, the J end lost 5 bases, and 24 bases lay between the germline ends. CDR3 residues: CASSPVTGTGRDETQYF. The CDR3, as DNA: TGTGCCAGCAGCCCCGTCACGGGAACAGGGAGGGATGAGACCCAGTACTTC.

The chain joins TRBV4-1 to TRBJ1-2; TRBD1 matches at 9 bases. The CDR3 consists of 14 residues. Germline trimming cut 3 bases from V and 7 bases from J; bases unmatched to any gene: 6. Looked up from germline, CDR1 is MGHRA and CDR2 is YSYEKL. CDR3 region: CASSHVGQGSGYTF. Here the CDR3 DNA reads TGCGCCAGCAGCCACGTCGGACAGGGGAGTGGCTACACCTTC.

This sequence joins TRBV11-2 and TRBJ1-1; D call uncertain. The CDR3 runs to 16 residues. Germline-derived CDR1 and CDR2 are SGHAT and FQNNGV. V lost 5 bases and J lost 0, with 16 bases in between. The CDR3, as DNA: TGTGCCAGCAGCCCCAGGCCAGTCCTTATGAACACTGAAGCTTTCTTT. Translated: CASSPRPVLMNTEAFF.